The 11 T cell receptor beta chains below were found in one sample sequenced in a study of CD8+ T cells in alopecia areata. RNA extraction and reverse transcription yielded cDNA as sequencing template. The assay was immunoSEQ multiplex PCR, and TCRdb's table has in-frame clones only and misses some. Of around 60,000 clones detected, around 44% appear once; the ten largest clones hold about 51%. Input material: NKG2D-low CD8+ T cells sorted from blood. The receptors derive from a human donor with alopecia areata.

This clone was counted a few times. This sequence joins TRBV29-1 and TRBJ2-7, with 15 bases that match TRBD2. Germline-derived CDR1 and CDR2 are SQVTM and ANQGSEA. CDR3 length: 15 amino acids. The V gene end was trimmed by 0 bases and the J gene end by 4 bases; junction bases not matched to a gene: 1. The chain's CDR3 is CSVEEGTSGRYEQYF. The CDR3 DNA reads TGCAGCGTTGAAGAGGGGACTAGCGGGAGGTACGAGCAGTACTTC.

The J gene is TRBJ2-1, the V gene TRBV5-1; 8 positions agree with TRBD2. The V and J ends lost 0 bases and 2 bases, in that order; junction bases with no gene match: 4. From germline, CDR1 is SGHRS and CDR2 YFSETQ. The CDR3 is made up of 16 amino acids. The CDR3 here is CASSLGSGIPYNEQFF. The CDR3 DNA follows: TGCGCCAGCAGCTTGGGTAGCGGGATCCCCTACAATGAGCAGTTCTTC. The full variable domain, rest sourced from reference TRBV5-1 and TRBJ2-1, is KAGVTQTPRYLIKTRGQQVTLSCSPISGHRSVSWYQQTPGQGLQFLFEYFSETQRNKGNFPGRFSGRQFSNSRSEMNVSTLELGDSALYLCASSLGSGIPYNEQFFGPGTRLTVL.

The chain combines TRBV23-1 with TRBJ1-5; a weak D match, TRBD1 (6 bases). TRBV23-1 has ORF status, its function being uncertain. This CDR3 region has 14 residues. Trimming took 6 bases from V and 9 from J, leaving 18 bases between them. The DNA for the CDR3 is TGCGCCAGCAGGCGGACAGAGTGCCTCGGGCCCCAGCATTTT. It is translated as CASRRTECLGPQHF.

The chain links TRBV6-6 to TRBJ1-5; D is unresolved. V was trimmed by 7 bases and J by 4 bases, leaving 11 bases between them. The CDR3 loop spans 13 amino acids. From germline, CDR1 is MNHNY and CDR2 SVGAGI (reference sequence). CDR3 protein: CASKSGQNQPQHF. The DNA of the CDR3 is TGTGCCAGCAAGTCCGGCCAAAATCAGCCCCAGCATTTT.

The chain joins TRBV29-1 to TRBJ2-2; the match to TRBD2 covers 9 bases. The CDR3 length is 14 residues. Germline-derived CDR1 and CDR2 are SQVTM and ANQGSEA. Trimming cost V 3 bases and J 6 bases; bases outside gene matches: 5. DNA for the CDR3: TGCAGCGTTGATTTAGCGGGAGCCCCCGGGGAGCTGTTTTTT. This sequence encodes CSVDLAGAPGELFF.

This clone has ten or more counts. The DNA for the CDR3 is TGTGCCACCAGCAGACTAGCCAACCCATGGGAGCAGTTCTTC. It yields the protein CATSRLANPWEQFF. V usage is TRBV15 and J usage is TRBJ2-1, with a tentative D call TRBD2 (5 bases). This CDR3 region has 14 residues. V shed 2 bases and J shed 10 bases, with 15 bases lying between them. In germline, CDR1 is LNHNV, CDR2 YYDKDF (reference sequence).

This clone turned up a few times. The rearrangement joins TRBV5-6 to TRBJ2-2; TRBD1 agrees at 9 bases. The CDR3 sequence is 14 residues long. The germline V gene has CDR1 SGHDT and CDR2 YYEEEE. V lost 3 bases and J lost 5; bases outside the gene matches: 2. This CDR3 is CASSSDRGTGELFF. Written as DNA, the CDR3 is TGTGCCAGCAGCTCGGACAGGGGAACCGGGGAGCTGTTTTTT.

The table lists this clone with a few counts. The rearrangement links TRBV29-1 to TRBJ2-1; the match to TRBD2 covers 11 bases. CDR1 is SQVTM, CDR2 ANQGSEA, per germline. Trimming took 1 base from V and 9 from J; bases not matched to a gene: 2. The CDR3 loop spans 13 amino acids. CDR3 region: CSVEGLAGGEQFF. CDR3 DNA: TGCAGCGTTGAAGGCCTAGCGGGAGGTGAGCAGTTCTTC.

This clone has only a few counts. This sequence joins TRBV13 and TRBJ1-2; 7 bases fit TRBD1. CDR3 length: 15 amino acids. V gave up 4 bases and J gave up 2 bases; unmatched junction bases: 7. Germline CDR1 is PRHDT and CDR2 is FYEKMQ (reference sequence). CDR3 sequence (DNA): TGTGCCAGCAGCTACCGGACAGGTACAAACTATGGCTACACCTTC. This codes for CASSYRTGTNYGYTF.

The V call is TRBV4-1, the J call TRBJ2-5, with 10 bases fitting TRBD2. The V and J ends lost 4 bases and 5 bases, in that order; junction bases with no gene match: 10. CDR3 length: 16 amino acids. Per the germline V gene, CDR1 is MGHRA and CDR2 is YSYEKL. The CDR3 coding sequence is TGCGCCAGCAGCCTTCCTCTAGCGGGAGACGGCGAGACCCAGTACTTC. It codes for CASSLPLAGDGETQYF.

This chain joins TRBV27 and TRBJ2-7; 11 nucleotides line up with TRBD2. Germline CDR1 is MNHEY and CDR2 is SMNVEV (reference sequence). The CDR3 covers 14 residues. V lost 7 bases, J lost 9 bases, and 11 bases stayed unmatched. The DNA for the CDR3 is TGTGCCAGCACCTTACTAGCGGGAGTAGCTCCGCAGTACTTC. As protein: CASTLLAGVAPQYF.